This T cell receptor (beta chain) originates from a study of shared clonotypes between healthy human individuals. Sequencing used immunoSEQ multiplex PCR; TCRdb keeps in-frame clones, though not all of them. Here the sample spans about 530,000 clones, approximately 79% being singletons. Germline V gene data show CDR1 as DFQATT and CDR2 as SNEGSKA (reference sequence). V was trimmed by 4 bases and J by 9 bases, leaving 10 bases between them. This CDR3 is 11 amino acids long. The chain couples TRBV20-1 to TRBJ2-1; a weak D match, TRBD1 (5 bases). The receptor was derived from a woman between 35 and 50 years old in good health. Some clones in this sample may be carry-over from other donors' samples. Sequencing was done on a sample of PBMCs. The CDR3 loop reads CSATHQGEQFF. The CDR3, as DNA: TGCAGTGCTACACACCAGGGTGAGCAGTTCTTC.